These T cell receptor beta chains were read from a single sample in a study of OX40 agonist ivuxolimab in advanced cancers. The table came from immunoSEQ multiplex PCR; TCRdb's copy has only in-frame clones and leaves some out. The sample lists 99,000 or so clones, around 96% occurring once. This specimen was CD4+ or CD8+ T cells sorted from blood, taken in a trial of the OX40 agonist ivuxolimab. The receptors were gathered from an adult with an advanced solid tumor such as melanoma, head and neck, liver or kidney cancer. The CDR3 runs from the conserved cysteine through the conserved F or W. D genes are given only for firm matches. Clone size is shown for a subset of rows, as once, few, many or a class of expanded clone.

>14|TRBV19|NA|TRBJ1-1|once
CASSTGTVYTEAFF
TGTGCCAGTAGTACCGGGACCGTCTACACTGAAGCTTTCTTT
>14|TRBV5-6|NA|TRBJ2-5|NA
CASSLGSSQETQYF
TGTGCCAGCAGCTTGGGTAGTAGTCAAGAGACCCAGTACTTC
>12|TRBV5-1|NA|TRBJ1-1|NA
CASRTLNTEAFF
TGCGCCAGCAGAACACTGAACACTGAAGCTTTCTTT
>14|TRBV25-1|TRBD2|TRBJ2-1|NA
CASGTSGTYNEQFF
TGTGCCAGCGGGACTAGCGGGACATACAATGAGCAGTTCTTC
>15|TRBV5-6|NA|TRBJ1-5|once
CASSLSPVGGQPQHF
TGTGCCAGCAGCTTGTCTCCTGTGGGTGGTCAGCCCCAGCATTTT
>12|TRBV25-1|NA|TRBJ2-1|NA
CASSTGVNEQFF
TGTGCCAGCAGTACCGGGGTAAATGAGCAGTTCTTC
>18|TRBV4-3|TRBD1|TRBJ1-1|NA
CASSQGQGVGQPNTEAFF
TGCGCCAGCAGCCAAGGACAGGGTGTGGGACAGCCGAACACTGAAGCTTTCTTT
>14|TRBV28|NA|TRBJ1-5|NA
CASRRGGSGQPQHF
TGTGCCAGCAGGAGGGGGGGGAGCGGTCAGCCCCAGCATTTT
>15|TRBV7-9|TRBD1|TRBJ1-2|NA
CASRPEDRGPEGYTF
TGTGCCAGCAGACCTGAGGACAGGGGGCCTGAAGGCTACACCTTC
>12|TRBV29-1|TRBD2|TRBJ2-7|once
CSVPGGAYEQYF
TGCAGCGTTCCTGGGGGGGCCTACGAGCAGTACTTC
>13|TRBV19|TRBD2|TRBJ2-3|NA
CATAGTSRDTQYF
TGTGCCACAGCCGGGACTAGCAGAGATACGCAGTATTTT
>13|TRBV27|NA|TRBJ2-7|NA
CASSWGVFYEQYF
TGTGCCAGCAGTTGGGGGGTCTTCTACGAGCAGTACTTC
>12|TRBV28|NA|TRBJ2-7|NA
CASSLGVGEQYF
TGTGCCAGCTCTCTAGGGGTGGGTGAGCAGTACTTC
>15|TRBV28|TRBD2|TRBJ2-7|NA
CASSLPSGRSYEQYF
TGTGCCAGCAGTTTACCTAGCGGGAGGAGCTACGAGCAGTACTTC
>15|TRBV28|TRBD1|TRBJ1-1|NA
CASRPLTGGETEAFF
TGTGCCAGCAGGCCTTTGACAGGGGGCGAGACTGAAGCTTTCTTT
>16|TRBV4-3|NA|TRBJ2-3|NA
CASSQDRSRSTDTQYF
TGCGCCAGCAGCCAAGATCGTTCAAGAAGCACAGATACGCAGTATTTT
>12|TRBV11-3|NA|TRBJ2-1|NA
CASTGGYNEQFF
TGTGCCAGCACTGGCGGTTACAATGAGCAGTTCTTC
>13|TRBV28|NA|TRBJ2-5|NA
CASSMGHGETQYF
TGTGCCAGCAGCATGGGACATGGAGAGACCCAGTACTTC